This entry is about one TCR beta chain. Generated by immunoSEQ multiplex PCR, the TCRdb table keeps only in-frame clones and is missing some. The sample shows around 600,000 clones, 97% of them seen only once. The donors, healthy adults who were HIV-negative, had experienced no recent acute infections or vaccinations. These data belong to a study of shared clonotypes between healthy human individuals. Looking at the study overall: CD4 naive cells filled three plates per donor, CD4 memory three, CD8 naive two and CD8 memory one.

V lost 4 bases and J 5 bases, leaving 6 bases between the germline ends. The CDR3 contains 11 residues. Germline V gene data show CDR1 as SGHRS and CDR2 as YFSETQ. This TCR was recovered from a woman in her 30s in good health. The chain has TRBV5-1 and TRBJ2-5; D remains ambiguous. Material: naive CD4+ T cells sorted from blood. Subset reported: CD45RA+ positively selected. CDR3 sequence (DNA): TGCGCCAGCAGCATAGTTGAGACCCAGTACTTC. It yields the protein CASSIVETQYF.